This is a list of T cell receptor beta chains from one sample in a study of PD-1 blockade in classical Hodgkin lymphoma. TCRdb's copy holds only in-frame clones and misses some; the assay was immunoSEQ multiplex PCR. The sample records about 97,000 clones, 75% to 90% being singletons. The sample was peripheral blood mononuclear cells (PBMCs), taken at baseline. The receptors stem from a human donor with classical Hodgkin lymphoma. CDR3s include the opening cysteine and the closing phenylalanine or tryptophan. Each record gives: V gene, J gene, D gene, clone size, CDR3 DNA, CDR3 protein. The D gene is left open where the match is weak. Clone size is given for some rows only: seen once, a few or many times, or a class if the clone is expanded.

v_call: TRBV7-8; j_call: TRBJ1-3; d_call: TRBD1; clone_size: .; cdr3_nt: TGTGCCAGCAGCTTAGGGCAGGGGGACCTCTCTGGAAACACCATATATTTT; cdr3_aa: CASSLGQGDLSGNTIYF
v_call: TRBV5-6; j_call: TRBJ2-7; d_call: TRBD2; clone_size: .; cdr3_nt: TGTGCCAGCAGCCCCAGGCGGGGACTAGCGGGGTGGAGCTCCTACGAGCAGTACTTC; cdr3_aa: CASSPRRGLAGWSSYEQYF
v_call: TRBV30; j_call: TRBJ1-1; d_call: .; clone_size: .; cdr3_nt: TGTGCCTGGACTCCCCGGGGCCTAAGGGGCACTGAAGCTTTCTTT; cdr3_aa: CAWTPRGLRGTEAFF
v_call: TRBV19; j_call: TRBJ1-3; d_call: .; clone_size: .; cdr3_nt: TGTGCCAGTAGTCCGCCCCCCGGGCAGTTCGGAAACACCATATATTTT; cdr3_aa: CASSPPPGQFGNTIYF
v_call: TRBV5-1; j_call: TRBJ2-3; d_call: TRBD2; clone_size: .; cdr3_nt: TGCGCCAGCAGCACGAGCGGGGCCTACACAGATACGCAGTATTTT; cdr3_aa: CASSTSGAYTDTQYF
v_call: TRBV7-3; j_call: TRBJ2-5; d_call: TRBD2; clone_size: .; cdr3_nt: TGTGCCAGCAGCTTAACGGCGGGAGGCCCAGAGACCCAGTACTTC; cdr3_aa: CASSLTAGGPETQYF
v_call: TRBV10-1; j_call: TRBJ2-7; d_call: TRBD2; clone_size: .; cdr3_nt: TGCGCCAGCAGTGATTTTCGGGGACTAGCGGGAGTCCCCTACGAGCAGTACTTC; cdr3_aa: CASSDFRGLAGVPYEQYF
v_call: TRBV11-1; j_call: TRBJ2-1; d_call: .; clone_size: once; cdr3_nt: TGTGCCAGCAGCTTAGACCCGACCTACAATGAGCAGTTCTTC; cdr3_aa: CASSLDPTYNEQFF
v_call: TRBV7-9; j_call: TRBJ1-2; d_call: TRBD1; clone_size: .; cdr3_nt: TGTGCCAGCAGCCTAAACAGGGGAGGGTACACCTTC; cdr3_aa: CASSLNRGGYTF
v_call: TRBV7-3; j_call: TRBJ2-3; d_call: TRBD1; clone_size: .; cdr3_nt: TGTGCCAGCAGTAGGGACAGGGGTGCCGATACGCAGTATTTT; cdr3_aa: CASSRDRGADTQYF
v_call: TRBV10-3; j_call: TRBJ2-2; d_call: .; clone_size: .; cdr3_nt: TGTGCCATCAGTGATGGGCGGGAGAACACCGGGGAGCTGTTTTTT; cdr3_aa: CAISDGRENTGELFF
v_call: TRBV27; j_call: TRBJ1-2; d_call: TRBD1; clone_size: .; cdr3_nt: TGTGCCAGCAGTTTATTCGGGACAGGGGATGGCTACACCTTC; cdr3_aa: CASSLFGTGDGYTF
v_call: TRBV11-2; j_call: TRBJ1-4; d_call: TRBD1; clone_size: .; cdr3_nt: TGTGCCAGCAGCCCGGGACAGGGAGATGAAAAACTGTTTTTT; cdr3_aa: CASSPGQGDEKLFF
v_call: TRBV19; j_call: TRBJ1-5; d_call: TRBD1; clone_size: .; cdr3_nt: TGTGCCAGTAGTATGAACAGGGGGGGGAATCAGCCCCAGCATTTT; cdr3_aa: CASSMNRGGNQPQHF
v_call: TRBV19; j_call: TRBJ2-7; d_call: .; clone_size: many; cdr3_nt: TGTGCCAGTAGCGCCGGGACACAGTACGAGCAGTACTTC; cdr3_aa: CASSAGTQYEQYF
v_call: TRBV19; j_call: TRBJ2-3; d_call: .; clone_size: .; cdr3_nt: TGTGCCAGTACCCGGACGGGGGGCACAGATACGCAGTATTTT; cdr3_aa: CASTRTGGTDTQYF
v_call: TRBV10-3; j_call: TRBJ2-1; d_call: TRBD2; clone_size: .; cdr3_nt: TGTGCCATCAGTGGGACTAGCCTTTATGAGCAGTTCTTC; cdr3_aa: CAISGTSLYEQFF
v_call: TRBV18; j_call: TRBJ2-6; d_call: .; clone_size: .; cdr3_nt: TGTGCCAGCCGCCCCGGGATCGACCATTCTGGGGCCAACGTCCTGACTTTC; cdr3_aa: CASRPGIDHSGANVLTF
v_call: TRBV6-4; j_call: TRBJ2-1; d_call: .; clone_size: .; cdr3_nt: TGTGCCAGCAGTCCCCCGGGACCAACGGACAATGAGCAGTTCTTC; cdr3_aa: CASSPPGPTDNEQFF
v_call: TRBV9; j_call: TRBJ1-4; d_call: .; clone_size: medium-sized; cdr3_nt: TGTGCCAGCAGCGCGTCAGGGAATGAAAAACTGTTTTTT; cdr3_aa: CASSASGNEKLFF
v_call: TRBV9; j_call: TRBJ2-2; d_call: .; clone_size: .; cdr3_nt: TGTGCCAGCAGTCTGGCTAGCGCTCTCTCCGGGGAGCTGTTTTTT; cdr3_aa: CASSLASALSGELFF
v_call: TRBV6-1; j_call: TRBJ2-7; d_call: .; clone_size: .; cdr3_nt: TGTGCCACAGACGGTACCTACGAGCAGTACTTC; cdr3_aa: CATDGTYEQYF
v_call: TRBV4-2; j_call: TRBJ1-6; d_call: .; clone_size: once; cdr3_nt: TGTGCCAGCAGCCAAGAGATTGGGGGTAATTCACCCCTCCACTTT; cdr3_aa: CASSQEIGGNSPLHF
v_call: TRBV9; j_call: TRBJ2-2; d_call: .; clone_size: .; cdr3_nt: TGTGCCAGCAGCCCCGGGTACACCGGGGAGCTGTTTTTT; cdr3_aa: CASSPGYTGELFF
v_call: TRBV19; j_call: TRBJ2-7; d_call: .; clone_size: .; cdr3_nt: TGTGCCAGTAGTATTAGATTGAGACTTAGCACCTACGAGCAGTACTTC; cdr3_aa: CASSIRLRLSTYEQYF
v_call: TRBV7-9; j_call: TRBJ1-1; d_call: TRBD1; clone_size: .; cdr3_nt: TGTGCCAGCAGCTTACGTGGGACAGGGGGGACTGAAGCTTTCTTT; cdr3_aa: CASSLRGTGGTEAFF
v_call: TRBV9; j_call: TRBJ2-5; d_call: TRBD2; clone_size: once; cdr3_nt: TGTGCCAGCAGCGTCCTAGCGGGCGAGACCCAGTACTTC; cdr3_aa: CASSVLAGETQYF
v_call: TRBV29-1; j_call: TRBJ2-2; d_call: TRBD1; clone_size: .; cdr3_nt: TGCAGCGTTCCCTGGGACAGGGGGCAAAGCGGGGAGCTGTTTTTT; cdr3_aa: CSVPWDRGQSGELFF